This T cell receptor (beta chain) was retrieved from a study of CD8+CD57+ T cells in acquired aplastic anemia. Looking at the study overall: Quantities of DNA derived from sorted CD4+ and CD8+ cells averaged around 3 ug.

Genomic DNA templated the TCR beta VDJ and CDR3 profiling. TCRdb itself ran the reads through MiXCR, one entry per CDR3 protein. The sample yields hundreds of thousands of distinct CDR3 sequences, 55% to 70% seen once. Deletions cut 0 bases from V and 2 bases from J, with 11 bases between. Germline CDR1 SGDLS, CDR2 YYNGEE. The CDR3 spans 15 residues. The study, taken as a whole, reports: Between patients and controls, approximately 29 CD8+ CDR3 sequences were found in common.

This clonotype has ten or more counts. Its antigen is currently unknown. The chain carries TRBV9 and TRBJ2-5; D is uncertain. The sample was sorted CD4+, CD8+, or CD8+CD57+ T cells (not recorded which) from PBMCs. The sequence derives from a human donor in good health, serving as a control. The CDR3 nucleotides are TGTGCCAGCAGCGTAGGTCTGTTACTTCAAGAGACCCAGTACTTC. Translating gives CASSVGLLLQETQYF.